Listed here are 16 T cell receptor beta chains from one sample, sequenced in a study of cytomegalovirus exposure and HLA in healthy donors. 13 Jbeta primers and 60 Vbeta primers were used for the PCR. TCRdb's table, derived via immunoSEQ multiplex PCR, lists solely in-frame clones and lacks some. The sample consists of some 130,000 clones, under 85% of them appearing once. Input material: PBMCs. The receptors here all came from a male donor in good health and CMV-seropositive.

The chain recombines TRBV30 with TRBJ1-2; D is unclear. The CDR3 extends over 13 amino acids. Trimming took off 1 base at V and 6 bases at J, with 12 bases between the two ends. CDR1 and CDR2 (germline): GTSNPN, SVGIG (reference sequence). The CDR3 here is CAWSDGPGDGYTF. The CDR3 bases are TGTGCCTGGAGTGACGGCCCCGGGGATGGCTACACCTTC.

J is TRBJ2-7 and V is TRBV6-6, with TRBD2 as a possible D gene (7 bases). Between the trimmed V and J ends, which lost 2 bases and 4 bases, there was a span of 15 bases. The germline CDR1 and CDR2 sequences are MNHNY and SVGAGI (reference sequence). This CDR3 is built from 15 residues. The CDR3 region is CASSYGGASEYEQYF. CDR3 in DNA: TGTGCCAGCAGTTACGGGGGGGCTTCGGAGTACGAGCAGTACTTC.

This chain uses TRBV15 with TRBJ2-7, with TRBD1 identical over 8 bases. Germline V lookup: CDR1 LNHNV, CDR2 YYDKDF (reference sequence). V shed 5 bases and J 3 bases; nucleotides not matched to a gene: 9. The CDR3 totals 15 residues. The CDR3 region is CATSQTLGTGYEQYF. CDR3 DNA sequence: TGTGCCACCAGCCAAACTCTCGGGACAGGCTACGAGCAGTACTTC. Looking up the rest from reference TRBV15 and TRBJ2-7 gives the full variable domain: DAMVIQNPRYQVTQFGKPVTLSCSQTLNHNVMYWYQQKSSQAPKLLFHYYDKDFNNEADTPDNFQSRRPNTSFCFLDIRSPGLGDTAMYLCATSQTLGTGYEQYFGPGTRLTVT.

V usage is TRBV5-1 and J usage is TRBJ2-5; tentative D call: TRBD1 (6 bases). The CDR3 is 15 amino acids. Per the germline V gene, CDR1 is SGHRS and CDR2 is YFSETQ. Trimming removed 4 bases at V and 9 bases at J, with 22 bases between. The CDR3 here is CASSPRGGPLEPQYF. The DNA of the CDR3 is TGCGCCAGCAGCCCCAGGGGCGGACCCCTCGAACCCCAGTACTTC.

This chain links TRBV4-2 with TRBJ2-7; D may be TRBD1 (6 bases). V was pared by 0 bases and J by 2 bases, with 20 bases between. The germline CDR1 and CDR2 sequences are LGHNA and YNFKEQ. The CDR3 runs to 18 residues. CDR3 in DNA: TGTGCCAGCAGCCAAGATAGGACCGGGTTAGGGGGAGCCTACGAGCAGTACTTC. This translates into CASSQDRTGLGGAYEQYF.

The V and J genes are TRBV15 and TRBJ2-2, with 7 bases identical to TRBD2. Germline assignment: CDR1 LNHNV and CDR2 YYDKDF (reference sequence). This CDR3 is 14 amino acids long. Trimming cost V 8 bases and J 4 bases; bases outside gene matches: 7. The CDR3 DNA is TGTGCCACCTGGGACTACCTAAGCACCGGGGAGCTGTTTTTT. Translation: CATWDYLSTGELFF.

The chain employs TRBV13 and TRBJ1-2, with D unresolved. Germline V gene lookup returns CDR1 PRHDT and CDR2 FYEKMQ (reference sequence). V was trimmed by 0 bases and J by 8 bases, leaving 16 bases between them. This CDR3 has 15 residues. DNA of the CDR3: TGTGCCAGCAGCTTAGGCTACGGGGAAGGGAAGGGCTACACCTTC. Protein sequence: CASSLGYGEGKGYTF.

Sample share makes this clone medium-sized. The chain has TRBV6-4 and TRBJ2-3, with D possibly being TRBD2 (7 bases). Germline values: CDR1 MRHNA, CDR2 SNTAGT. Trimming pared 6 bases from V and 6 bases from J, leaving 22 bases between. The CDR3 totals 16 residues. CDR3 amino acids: CASSPFVGGASDTQYF. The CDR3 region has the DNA TGTGCCAGCAGCCCGTTTGTAGGGGGGGCGAGCGATACGCAGTATTTT.

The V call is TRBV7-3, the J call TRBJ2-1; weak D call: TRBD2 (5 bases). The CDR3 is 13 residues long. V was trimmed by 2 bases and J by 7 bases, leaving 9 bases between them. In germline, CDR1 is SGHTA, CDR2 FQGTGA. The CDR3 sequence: CASSLVERNEQFF. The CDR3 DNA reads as TGTGCCAGCAGCTTAGTAGAGCGGAATGAGCAGTTCTTC.

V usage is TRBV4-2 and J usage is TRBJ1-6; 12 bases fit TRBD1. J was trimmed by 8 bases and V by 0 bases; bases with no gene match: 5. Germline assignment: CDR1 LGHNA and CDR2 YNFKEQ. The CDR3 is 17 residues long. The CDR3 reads CASSQEGQGAYYSPLHF. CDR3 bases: TGTGCCAGCAGCCAAGAGGGACAGGGGGCTTACTATTCACCCCTCCACTTT.

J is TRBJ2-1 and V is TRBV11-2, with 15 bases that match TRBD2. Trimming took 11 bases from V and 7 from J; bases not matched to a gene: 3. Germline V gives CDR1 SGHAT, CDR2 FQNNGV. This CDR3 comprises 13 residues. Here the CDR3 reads CALGTSGGNEQFF. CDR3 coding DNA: TGTGCCCTGGGGACTAGCGGGGGGAATGAGCAGTTCTTC.

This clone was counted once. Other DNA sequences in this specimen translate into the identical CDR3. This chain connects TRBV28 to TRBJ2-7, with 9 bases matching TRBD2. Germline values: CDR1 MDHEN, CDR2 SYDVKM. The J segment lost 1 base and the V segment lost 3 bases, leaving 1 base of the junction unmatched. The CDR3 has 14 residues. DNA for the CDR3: TGTGCCAGCAGTTTGGCGGGAGGGTCCTACGAGCAGTACTTC. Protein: CASSLAGGSYEQYF.

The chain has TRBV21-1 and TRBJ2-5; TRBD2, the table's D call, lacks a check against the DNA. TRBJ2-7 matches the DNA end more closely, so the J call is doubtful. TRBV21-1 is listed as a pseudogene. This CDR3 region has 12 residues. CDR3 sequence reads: CACRDFPYEQYF. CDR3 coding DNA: TGTGCCTGTCGGGATTTCCCCTACGAGCAGTACTTC.

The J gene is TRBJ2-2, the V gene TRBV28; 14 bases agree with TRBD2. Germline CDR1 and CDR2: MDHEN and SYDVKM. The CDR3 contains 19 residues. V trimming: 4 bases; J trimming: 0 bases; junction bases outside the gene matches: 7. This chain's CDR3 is CASSWGLAGEVPNTGELFF. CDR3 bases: TGTGCCAGCAGTTGGGGACTAGCGGGGGAAGTACCGAACACCGGGGAGCTGTTTTTT. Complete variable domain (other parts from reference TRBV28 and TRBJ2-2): DVKVTQSSRYLVKRTGEKVFLECVQDMDHENMFWYRQDPGLGLRLIYFSYDVKMKEKGDIPEGYSVSREKKERFSLILESASTNQTSMYLCASSWGLAGEVPNTGELFFGEGSRLTVL.

The CDR3 reads CASSHIDRIGNGYTF. For the CDR3, the DNA is TGTGCCAGCAGCCATATCGACAGGATCGGAAATGGCTACACCTTC. The V gene is TRBV7-9, the J gene TRBJ1-2; perhaps TRBD1 as D (6 bases). The V end was cut by 5 bases, the J end by 6 bases, with 19 bases between. The CDR3 is 15 amino acids. Germline V gene data show CDR1 as SEHNR and CDR2 as FQNEAQ (reference sequence).

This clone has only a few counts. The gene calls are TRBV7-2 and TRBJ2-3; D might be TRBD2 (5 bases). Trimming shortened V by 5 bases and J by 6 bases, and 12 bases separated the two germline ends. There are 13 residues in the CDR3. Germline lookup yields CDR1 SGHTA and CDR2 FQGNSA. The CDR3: CASSPDRGDTQYF. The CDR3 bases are TGTGCCAGCAGCCCAGACCGAGGGGATACGCAGTATTTT.